One and the same sample provided the 22 T cell receptor beta chains below, sequenced in a study of response to subunit inactivated influenza vaccine. TCRdb reprocessed the RT-PCR reads with MiXCR, giving one entry per CDR3 protein. The profile covers around 540,000 distinct CDR3 sequences, with 10% to 15% appearing a single time and 10% taken by the ten largest. Here the sequenced sample was PBMCs from blood, taken on the day of vaccination. The source is a man in his forties or fifties who received an inactivated influenza vaccine.

This clonotype appeared a few times. The chain couples TRBV25-1 to TRBJ2-5; D not certain. Trimming cost V 3 bases and J 5 bases, with 13 bases left between them. The CDR3 sequence is 14 residues long. From germline, CDR1 is MGHDK and CDR2 SYGVNS. The CDR3 nucleotides are TGTGCCAGCAGTGACAGTTTTTTTGGCGAGACCCAGTACTTC. Translation: CASSDSFFGETQYF.

Turning to this clonotype: Possible read error: a much larger clone is one base away. This chain links TRBV4-2 with TRBJ2-7; either TRBD1 or TRBD2 may supply D (6 bases each). With 3 bases removed from V and 5 bases from J, the gap between germline ends came to 26 bases. Germline CDR1 is LGHNA and CDR2 is YNFKEQ. The CDR3 runs to 18 residues. DNA for the CDR3: TGTGCCAGCAGCCAGATCGTTCTCTGCGGGACAAGTATCCACGAGCAGTACTTC. Protein: CASSQIVLCGTSIHEQYF.

The chain combines TRBV20-1 with TRBJ1-1; perhaps TRBD1 as D (6 bases). CDR3 length: 13 amino acids. Germline CDR1 reads DFQATT; CDR2 reads SNEGSKA (reference sequence). The V gene lost 1 base and the J gene lost 6 bases, with 12 bases spanning the gap. The CDR3 DNA sequence: TGCAGTGCTAGAGGTACAGGGATCCCTGAAGCTTTCTTT. This gives the protein CSARGTGIPEAFF.

In its sample, this clonotype was seen many times. The chain recombines TRBV5-1 with TRBJ2-2; 9 bases are a match to TRBD1. The CDR3 sequence is 13 residues long. Trimming at V came to 9 bases and at J to 7 bases, leaving 7 bases not matched to a gene. The germline V gene has CDR1 SGHRS and CDR2 YFSETQ. The CDR3 region has the DNA TGCGCCACCCGGGACAGGGATAACGGGGAGCTGTTTTTT. It specifies CATRDRDNGELFF. Full variable domain (missing parts from reference TRBV5-1 and TRBJ2-2): KAGVTQTPRYLIKTRGQQVTLSCSPISGHRSVSWYQQTPGQGLQFLFEYFSETQRNKGNFPGRFSGRQFSNSRSEMNVSTLELGDSALYLCATRDRDNGELFFGEGSRLTVL.

This chain connects TRBV7-2 to TRBJ1-1, with D possibly matching TRBD1 (5 bases). V was cut by 3 bases and J by 4 bases, with 15 bases left in between. CDR1 and CDR2 from the germline V gene are SGHTA and FQGNSA. CDR3 length equals 15 residues. CDR3 bases: TGTGCCAGCAGCTTGCCGTCAGGGTCGTTCACTGAAGCTTTCTTT. Translating it yields CASSLPSGSFTEAFF.

The CDR3: CASSFARVQETQYF. The CDR3 DNA reads TGTGCCAGCAGCTTTGCCAGGGTCCAAGAGACCCAGTACTTC. The gene calls are TRBV5-5 and TRBJ2-5; perhaps TRBD1 as D (5 bases). Per the germline V gene, CDR1 is SGHKS and CDR2 is YYEKEE (reference sequence). V was trimmed by 2 bases and J by 1 base, leaving 9 bases between them. CDR3 length equals 14 residues. The variable domain in full, with the rest retrieved from reference TRBV5-5 and TRBJ2-5, is DAGVTQSPTHLIKTRGQQVTLRCSPISGHKSVSWYQQVLGQGPQFIFQYYEKEERGRGNFPDRFSARQFPNYSSELNVNALLLGDSALYLCASSFARVQETQYFGPGTRLLVL.

This clonotype showed up just a few times. The chain joins TRBV2 to TRBJ2-1; 8 positions match TRBD1. Trimming took 6 bases from V and 6 from J; bases not matched to a gene: 4. CDR3 length: 13 amino acids. Germline V gene lookup returns CDR1 SNHLY and CDR2 FYNNEI. This CDR3 is CASRPTGVNEQFF. The CDR3 nucleotides are TGTGCCAGCAGGCCGACAGGGGTCAATGAGCAGTTCTTC.

This clonotype was found a few times. The J gene is TRBJ1-5, the V gene TRBV7-6; 9 positions agree with TRBD1. Germline V gives CDR1 SGHVS, CDR2 FNYEAQ. The J segment lost 0 bases and the V segment lost 4 bases, leaving 13 bases of the junction unmatched. The CDR3 has 19 amino acids. The CDR3 reads CASSSPDRGAQHSNQPQHF. DNA for the CDR3: TGTGCCAGCAGCTCCCCTGACAGGGGGGCTCAACATAGCAATCAGCCCCAGCATTTT.

This clonotype was seen ten or more times. The chain combines TRBV3-1 with TRBJ1-1, with a weak D call TRBD1 (6 bases). CDR1 is LGHDT and CDR2 is YNNKEL in the germline V gene (reference sequence). V was cut by 3 bases and J by 8 bases, with 13 bases left in between. CDR3 length: 13 amino acids. CDR3 sequence: CASSQTTGTEAFF. DNA of the CDR3: TGTGCCAGCAGCCAGACTACCGGGACAGAAGCTTTCTTT.

This clonotype was detected ten times or more. This sequence joins TRBV9 and TRBJ2-2; 11 bases fit TRBD2. Germline lookup yields CDR1 SGDLS and CDR2 YYNGEE. The junction had 10 bases not matched to a gene; V was cut back by 3 bases and J by 0 bases. CDR3 length: 19 amino acids. The CDR3 here is CASSASGTSGYSNTGELFF. The CDR3 bases are TGTGCCAGCAGCGCCTCCGGGACTAGCGGTTATTCGAACACCGGGGAGCTGTTTTTT. Drawing the rest from reference TRBV9 and TRBJ2-2, the complete variable domain is DSGVTQTPKHLITATGQRVTLRCSPRSGDLSVYWYQQSLDQGLQFLIQYYNGEERAKGNILERFSAQQFPDLHSELNLSSLELGDSALYFCASSASGTSGYSNTGELFFGEGSRLTVL.

This clonotype rates as medium-sized. This chain uses TRBV12-3 or TRBV12-4 with TRBJ1-2; tentative D call: TRBD1 (5 bases). The V end was cut by 4 bases, the J end by 8 bases, with 17 bases between. The CDR3 runs to 14 residues. CDR3 bases: TGTGCCAGCAGTTGGCCTGGAGGGGCGCGCGGCTACACCTTC. It translates to CASSWPGGARGYTF.

This clonotype was counted ten times or more. This sequence joins TRBV10-3 and TRBJ2-7; 7 bases are a match to TRBD1. This CDR3 spans 16 amino acids. From germline, CDR1 is ENHRY and CDR2 SYGVKD. V trimming: 6 bases; J trimming: 3 bases; junction bases outside the gene matches: 14. CDR3 DNA sequence: TGTGCCATCAGGTCGGACAGGAGTTTGGGTTACTACGAGCAGTACTTC. It codes for CAIRSDRSLGYYEQYF.

This clonotype occurred a few times. This CDR3 reads CASSIGNRTGRETQYF. CDR3 in DNA: TGCGCCAGCAGCATTGGAAACCGGACAGGACGAGAGACCCAGTACTTC. The chain is built from TRBV5-1 and TRBJ2-5, with 7 bases matching TRBD1. Germline assignment: CDR1 SGHRS and CDR2 YFSETQ. This CDR3 is 16 amino acids long. The V gene end was trimmed by 4 bases and the J gene end by 4 bases; junction bases not matched to a gene: 13.

CDR3 DNA sequence: TGCGCCAGCAGCCACCGGGCACCGGGACTAGCGGGGGGTAGAGGCACAGATACGCAGTATTTT. Its protein product is CASSHRAPGLAGGRGTDTQYF. V usage is TRBV4-1 and J usage is TRBJ2-3; 15 positions agree with TRBD2. V was clipped by 3 bases and J by 1 base; unmatched bases: 14. Germline assignment: CDR1 MGHRA and CDR2 YSYEKL. CDR3 length equals 21 residues.

This clonotype was observed a handful of times. This rearrangement joins TRBV6-4 to TRBJ2-1, with TRBD2 identical over 9 bases. The CDR3 length is 12 residues. Germline assignment: CDR1 MRHNA and CDR2 SNTAGT. The V segment lost 11 bases and the J segment 5 bases; nucleotides outside the gene matches: 4. The CDR3: CAWRGGNNEQFF. The CDR3 DNA follows: TGTGCCTGGCGGGGGGGAAACAATGAGCAGTTCTTC.

This clonotype was picked up many times. The rearrangement uses TRBV12-3 or TRBV12-4 and TRBJ2-7; a possible D gene is TRBD1 (6 bases). This CDR3 is 14 amino acids long. Trimming removed 5 bases from V and 2 bases from J, with 13 bases in between. CDR3 region: CASSAGRTAYEQYF. The DNA for the CDR3 is TGTGCCAGCAGTGCGGGCAGGACAGCCTACGAGCAGTACTTC.

This clonotype was seen a few times. V is TRBV6-1 and J is TRBJ1-1; D perhaps matches TRBD1 (5 bases). With 7 bases removed from V and 0 bases from J, the gap between germline ends came to 12 bases. Germline V CDR1 and CDR2: MNHNS, SASEGT. The CDR3 sequence is 14 residues long. For the CDR3, the DNA is TGTGCCAGCAAAGTCGGGACGGTGAACACTGAAGCTTTCTTT. Protein: CASKVGTVNTEAFF.

With respect to this clonotype: A much larger clonotype is one base distant, so this may be a read error. This sequence joins TRBV5-6 and TRBJ2-2, with a weak D call TRBD1 (6 bases). The CDR3 loop spans 14 amino acids. Germline CDR1 is SGHDT and CDR2 is YYEEEE. V dropped 2 bases and J dropped 4 bases, with 9 bases sitting between them. CDR3 sequence reads: CASSFVQGTGELFF. The CDR3 DNA sequence: TGTGCCAGCAGCTTCGTACAGGGCACCGGGGAGCTGTTTTTT.

Ten or more counts support this clonotype. The chain recombines TRBV28 with TRBJ2-1, with 8 bases matching TRBD2. The CDR3 contains 16 residues. The V gene end was trimmed by 5 bases and the J gene end by 4 bases; junction bases not matched to a gene: 10. Germline V gene data show CDR1 as MDHEN and CDR2 as SYDVKM. CDR3 sequence reads: CASSPPWGGGYNEQFF. For the CDR3, the DNA is TGTGCCAGCAGTCCACCTTGGGGCGGGGGGTACAATGAGCAGTTCTTC.

The V and J genes are TRBV5-1 and TRBJ2-1; 15 nucleotides match TRBD2. V gave up 3 bases and J gave up 7 bases; unmatched junction bases: 5. Per germline, CDR1 SGHRS and CDR2 YFSETQ. The CDR3 is 16 amino acids. CDR3 sequence reads: CASSYWTSGRGNEQFF. The CDR3 coding sequence is TGCGCCAGCAGCTATTGGACTAGCGGGAGGGGTAATGAGCAGTTCTTC.

This clonotype occurred a few times. The rearrangement joins TRBV7-2 to TRBJ2-1; D might be TRBD2 (6 bases). Deletions cut 1 base from V and 5 bases from J, with 9 bases between. Per germline, CDR1 SGHTA and CDR2 FQGNSA. This CDR3 has 14 amino acids. As DNA, the CDR3 is TGTGCCAGCAGCTTAGTTACGGGAGACAATGAGCAGTTCTTC. This translates into CASSLVTGDNEQFF.

CDR3: CASSATGRSSNQPQHF. The CDR3 DNA follows: TGTGCCAGCAGCGCGACAGGGCGCTCGAGCAATCAGCCCCAGCATTTT. The V gene is TRBV21-1, the J gene TRBJ1-5; the table names TRBD1, a call not compared with the DNA. TRBV21-1 is shown as a pseudogene. This CDR3 contains 16 residues.